This TCR beta chain stems from a study of beta chain features in type 1 diabetes. Whole-study results and caveats: Among patients with Type 1 diabetes, TCRB CDR3s were moderately but significantly shorter in every one of the four CD4+ subsets.

Expressed TCRB transcripts were sequenced, since all the RNA that had been isolated was reverse transcribed. The repertoire was sequenced with immunoSEQ multiplex PCR; TCRdb's copy has only in-frame clones and lacks some. Of about 240,000 clones detected, approximately 15% appear once; the ten largest clones hold 0.019%. Germline-derived CDR1 and CDR2 are SNHLY and FYNNEI. The CDR3 consists of 16 residues. The V and J ends lost 3 bases and 3 bases, in that order; junction bases with no gene match: 9. This clone was picked up a small number of times. Its antigen is not known. Sequenced sample: naive CD4+ T cells from blood. The TCR comes from a man aged 25 to 45 with type 1 diabetes. The chain has TRBV2 and TRBJ2-7; 9 positions match TRBD2. The CDR3 is CASSDKRGAGIYEQYF. The CDR3 nucleotides are TGTGCCAGCAGTGATAAGCGGGGGGCCGGAATCTACGAGCAGTACTTC. Full variable domain (rest looked up from reference TRBV2 and TRBJ2-7): EPEVTQTPSHQVTQMGQEVILRCVPISNHLYFYWYRQILGQKVEFLVSFYNNEISEKSEIFDDQFSVERPDGSNFTLKIRSTKLEDSAMYFCASSDKRGAGIYEQYFGPGTRLTVT.